Listed below are T cell receptor beta chains from one sample, sequenced in a study of T cell repertoires in cytomegalovirus infection. TCRdb re-analysed the reads in MiXCR, keeping a single row per CDR3 protein. The sample gives around 740,000 distinct CDR3 sequences, less than 40% of which show up once; about 2.8% is in the top ten. Sequencing was done on a sample of PBMCs. The receptor source for this set is a human donor in good health (CMV status not recorded). Some clones in this sample may be carry-over from other donors' samples. Each CDR3 is given with its conserved first and last residue. A D gene is named only where the DNA matches it firmly. Rows give clone size only sometimes, using once, few, many, or a class for an expanded clone.

size: -
D: -
J: TRBJ2-7
V: TRBV7-2
DNA: TGTGCCAGCAGCTTAGCGTTGGCGGGAAGGGCCTACGAGCCGTCCTTC
CDR3: CASSLALAGRAYEPSF

size: few
D: -
J: TRBJ2-7
V: TRBV28
DNA: TGTGCCAGCAGTTTATCGCGGCACAGGGCGAGCTCCTACGAGCAGTACTTC
CDR3: CASSLSRHRASSYEQYF

size: once
D: TRBD1
J: TRBJ1-2
V: TRBV5-4
DNA: TGTGCCAGCAGCGTGAAGGGGGCTGGCTACACCTTC
CDR3: CASSVKGAGYTF

size: few
D: -
J: TRBJ1-6
V: TRBV5-6
DNA: TGTGCCAGCAGCTTGGACACAACAATTAATTCACCCCTCCACTTT
CDR3: CASSLDTTINSPLHF

size: -
D: -
J: TRBJ1-1
V: TRBV4-1
DNA: TGCGCCAGCAGCCAAGCCGGGGGATTTGAAGCTTTCTTT
CDR3: CASSQAGGFEAFF

size: -
D: -
J: TRBJ1-6
V: TRBV6-8
DNA: TGTGCCAGCTCCGTCACCAGCCGCTATAATTCACCCCTCCACTTT
CDR3: CASSVTSRYNSPLHF

size: few
D: TRBD2
J: TRBJ2-1
V: TRBV5-4
DNA: TGTGCCAGCAGCTTATCCACTAGCGGGGCCTACAATGAGCAGTTCTTC
CDR3: CASSLSTSGAYNEQFF

size: -
D: -
J: TRBJ2-3
V: TRBV15
DNA: TGTGCCACCAGCAGGTGGACTGAAAGCACAGATACGCAGTATTTT
CDR3: CATSRWTESTDTQYF

size: -
D: -
J: TRBJ2-3
V: TRBV4-1
DNA: TGCGCCAGCAGCCAAGTTGACGGCCTAGCATCGGCAGATACGCAGTATTTT
CDR3: CASSQVDGLASADTQYF

size: -
D: -
J: TRBJ2-3
V: TRBV7-9
DNA: TGTGCCAGCAGCTTTGAGCCCGGCGTAGATACGCAGTATTTT
CDR3: CASSFEPGVDTQYF

size: -
D: TRBD2
J: TRBJ2-7
V: TRBV20-1
DNA: TGCAGTGCTAGGGCCCAGGGGAGCGGGGGCCTTGGGGAGCAGTACTTC
CDR3: CSARAQGSGGLGEQYF

size: -
D: -
J: TRBJ1-3
V: TRBV7-2
DNA: TGTGCCAGCAGCTTAGTTGGAAAGACCATATATTTT
CDR3: CASSLVGKTIYF

size: -
D: TRBD2
J: TRBJ2-2
V: TRBV4-1
DNA: TGCGCCAGCAGCCGAGAACTAGCGGGCCTCCTGAACACCGGGGAGCTGTTTTTT
CDR3: CASSRELAGLLNTGELFF

size: -
D: -
J: TRBJ1-1
V: TRBV12-3/TRBV12-4
DNA: TGTGCCAGCACTTTAGGGGTACAGGGCACTGAAGCTTTCTTT
CDR3: CASTLGVQGTEAFF

size: -
D: -
J: TRBJ1-1
V: TRBV28
DNA: TGTGCCAGCAGTTTGGCCCTCATAGACCAAGCTTTCTTT
CDR3: CASSLALIDQAFF

size: few
D: TRBD1
J: TRBJ2-7
V: TRBV6-6
DNA: TGTGCCAGCAGTTACTCCGGGACAGGGGCCCACGAGCAGTACTTC
CDR3: CASSYSGTGAHEQYF

size: few
D: -
J: TRBJ2-1
V: TRBV10-3
DNA: TGTGCCATCAGTGAGTCGGGACACCCTGGGGATGAGCAGTTCTTC
CDR3: CAISESGHPGDEQFF

size: -
D: -
J: TRBJ2-5
V: TRBV28
DNA: TGTGCCAGCAGGAGTGAGGAGACCCAGTACTTC
CDR3: CASRSEETQYF

size: -
D: -
J: TRBJ1-4
V: TRBV29-1
DNA: TGCAGCGTTGCAGGGGTCCCCGAGGAAAAACTGTTTTTT
CDR3: CSVAGVPEEKLFF

size: -
D: -
J: TRBJ1-4
V: TRBV28
DNA: TGTGCCAGCAGTTCACAGGGCGATGAAAAACTGTTTTTT
CDR3: CASSSQGDEKLFF

size: -
D: TRBD1
J: TRBJ1-5
V: TRBV20-1
DNA: TGCAGTGCCTCCGGACAGGGCAGCAATCAGCCCCAGCATTTT
CDR3: CSASGQGSNQPQHF

size: few
D: TRBD1
J: TRBJ1-4
V: TRBV12-3/TRBV12-4
DNA: TGTGCCAGCAGTTTACCGACAGGGGGAAGTGAAAAACTGTTTTTT
CDR3: CASSLPTGGSEKLFF

size: many
D: -
J: TRBJ1-1
V: TRBV7-8
DNA: TGTGCCAGCAGCATCCCTCCCACGCGGGGGTGGGCTGAAGCTTTCTTT
CDR3: CASSIPPTRGWAEAFF

size: many
D: TRBD1
J: TRBJ2-1
V: TRBV11-2
DNA: TGTGCCAGCAGCTTAAGTCGGACAGGGGGCTACAATGAGCAGTTCTTC
CDR3: CASSLSRTGGYNEQFF

size: once
D: -
J: TRBJ1-3
V: TRBV6-6
DNA: TGTGCCAGCAGTTACTCGACCTCTCCGGCGGGAAACACCATATATTTT
CDR3: CASSYSTSPAGNTIYF

size: few
D: -
J: TRBJ2-4
V: TRBV7-2
DNA: TGTGCCAGCAGCGCGGAGGGTCTAAACATTCAGTACTTC
CDR3: CASSAEGLNIQYF